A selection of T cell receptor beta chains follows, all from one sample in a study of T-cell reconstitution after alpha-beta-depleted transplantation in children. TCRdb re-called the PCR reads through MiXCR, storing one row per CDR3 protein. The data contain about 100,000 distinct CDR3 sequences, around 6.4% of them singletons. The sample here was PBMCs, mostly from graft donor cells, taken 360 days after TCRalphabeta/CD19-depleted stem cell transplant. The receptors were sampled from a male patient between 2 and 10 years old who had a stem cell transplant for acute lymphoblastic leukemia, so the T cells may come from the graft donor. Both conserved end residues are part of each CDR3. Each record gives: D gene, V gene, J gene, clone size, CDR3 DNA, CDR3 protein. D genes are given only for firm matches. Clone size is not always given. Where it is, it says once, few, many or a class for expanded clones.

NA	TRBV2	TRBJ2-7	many	TGTGCCAGCAGTGGGCAGGGTCCCTACGAGCAGTACTTC	CASSGQGPYEQYF
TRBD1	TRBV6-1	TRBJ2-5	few	TGTGCCAGCATCTCGACAGGGGGAGAGACCCAGTACTTC	CASISTGGETQYF
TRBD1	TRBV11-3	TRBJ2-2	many	TGTGCCAGCAGCCTCCGGGACAGTGGCGCCGGGGAGCTGTTTTTT	CASSLRDSGAGELFF
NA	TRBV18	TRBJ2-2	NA	TGTGCCAGCACCTTCTTGAACACCGGGGAGCTGTTTTTT	CASTFLNTGELFF
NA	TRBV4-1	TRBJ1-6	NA	TGCGCCAGCAGCCAAGGGGCTGGGCGGGATAATTCACCCCTCCACTTT	CASSQGAGRDNSPLHF
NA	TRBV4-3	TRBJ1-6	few	TGCGCCAGCAGCCAAGATCCAGGTTTCTATAATTCACCCCTCCACTTT	CASSQDPGFYNSPLHF
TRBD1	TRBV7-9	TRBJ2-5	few	TGTGCCAGCAGCTCCACAGGGACAGGAGGAAAGACCCAGTACTTC	CASSSTGTGGKTQYF
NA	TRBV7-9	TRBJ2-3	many	TGTGCCAGCAGCTCGTACACAGATACGCAGTATTTT	CASSSYTDTQYF
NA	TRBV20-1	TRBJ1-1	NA	TGCAGTGCTTATCCCCCGGGACACTGGAACACTGAAGCTTTCTTT	CSAYPPGHWNTEAFF
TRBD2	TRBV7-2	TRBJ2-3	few	TGTGCCAGCAGCCCTCTAGCGGGAGGCCCCTATACGCAGTATTTT	CASSPLAGGPYTQYF
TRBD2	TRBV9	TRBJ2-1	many	TGTGCCAGCAGCCTCGGGGGGGAATCCTACAATGAGCAGTTCTTC	CASSLGGESYNEQFF
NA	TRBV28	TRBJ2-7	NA	TGTGCCAGCAGTTTATCGGGACCGCCATTCTACGAGCAGTACTTC	CASSLSGPPFYEQYF
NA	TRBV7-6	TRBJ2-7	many	TGTGCCAGCAGCCTAACCTCAGGGGAGCAGTACTTC	CASSLTSGEQYF
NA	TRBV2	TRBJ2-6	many	TGTGCCAGCAGTGAAGCCCAGGGTGAAGCCAACGTCCTGACTTTC	CASSEAQGEANVLTF
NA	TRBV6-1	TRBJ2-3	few	TGTGCCAGCGCTTTATTTAGCACAGATACGCAGTATTTT	CASALFSTDTQYF
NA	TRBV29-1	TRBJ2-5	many	TGCAGCGTTGCCCGGGGATATCAAGAGACCCAGTACTTC	CSVARGYQETQYF
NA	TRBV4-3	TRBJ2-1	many	TGCGCCAGCAGCCAGCAGGGAACTGAGCAGTTCTTC	CASSQQGTEQFF
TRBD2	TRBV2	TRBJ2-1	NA	TGTGCCAGCAGTGGGGGACTAGGGACACACAGCTCCTACAATGAGCAGTTCTTC	CASSGGLGTHSSYNEQFF
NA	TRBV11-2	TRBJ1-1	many	TGTGCCAGCACCCCATATAGGGACACCTTGAACACTGAAGCTTTCTTT	CASTPYRDTLNTEAFF
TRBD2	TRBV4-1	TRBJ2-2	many	TGCGCCAGCAGGTCCCGGGACTATGACCACGGGGAGCTGTTTTTT	CASRSRDYDHGELFF
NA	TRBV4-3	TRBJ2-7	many	TGCGCCAGCAGCCAAGATACCAGCGCGATCTCCTACGAGCAGTACTTC	CASSQDTSAISYEQYF
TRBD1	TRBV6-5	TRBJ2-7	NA	TGTGCCAGCAGTTACGAAGGGACAGCCACCTACGAGCAGTACTTC	CASSYEGTATYEQYF
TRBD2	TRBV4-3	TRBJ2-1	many	TGCGCCAGCAGCCAGTTGGGGCGGGGGAATGAGCAGTTCTTC	CASSQLGRGNEQFF
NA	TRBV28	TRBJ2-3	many	TGTGCCAGCAGTTTATCGTCGGCCTCAGATACGCAGTATTTT	CASSLSSASDTQYF
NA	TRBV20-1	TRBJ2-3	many	TGCAGTGCTCTCCATCCCCAGATAGACACAGATACGCAGTATTTT	CSALHPQIDTDTQYF
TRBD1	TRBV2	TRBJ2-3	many	TGTGCCAGCCAGACCTTAGGGGGCTCGACAGATACGCAGTATTTT	CASQTLGGSTDTQYF
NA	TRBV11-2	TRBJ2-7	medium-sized	TGTGCCAGCAGCTTAGCCGGGGTCTTCTCCTACGAGCAGTACTTC	CASSLAGVFSYEQYF
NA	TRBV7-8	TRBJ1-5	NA	TGTGCCAGCAGTGAAAGGGACATTTTCCAGCCCCAGCATTTT	CASSERDIFQPQHF
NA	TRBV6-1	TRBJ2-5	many	TGTGCCAGCACGCCGCAGGACAGACAAGAGACCCAGTACTTC	CASTPQDRQETQYF
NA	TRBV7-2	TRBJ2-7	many	TGTGCCAGCAGCTTAAACCTAGGAGCCTACGAGCAGTACTTC	CASSLNLGAYEQYF
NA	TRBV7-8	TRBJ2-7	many	TGTGCCAGCAGCTTACCGGGACGCATCTCCGAGCAGTACTTC	CASSLPGRISEQYF
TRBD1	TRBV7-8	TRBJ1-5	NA	TGTGCCAGCAGCTTAGTCGGACAGGGCTTCCAGCCCCAGCATTTT	CASSLVGQGFQPQHF
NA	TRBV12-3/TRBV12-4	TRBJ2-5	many	TGTGCCAGCAGTTACAGGGTTCGAGGGGAGACCCAGTACTTC	CASSYRVRGETQYF
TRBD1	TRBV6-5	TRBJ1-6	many	TGTGCCAGCAGCACACAGGGGACGCCCCTCCACTTT	CASSTQGTPLHF
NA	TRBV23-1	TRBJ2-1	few	TGCGCCAGCAGTCAATTCCACAATGAGCAGTTCTTC	CASSQFHNEQFF
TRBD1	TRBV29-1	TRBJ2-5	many	TGCAGCGTTTTGACAGGGAACGAAGAGACCCAGTACTTC	CSVLTGNEETQYF
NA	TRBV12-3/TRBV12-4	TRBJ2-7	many	TGTGCCAGCAGTTTTAAGGCCCCCAGGTCCTACGAGCAGTACTTC	CASSFKAPRSYEQYF
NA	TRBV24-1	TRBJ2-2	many	TGTGCCACCAGTGATAGGGCAGCCCCCGGGGAGCTGTTTTTT	CATSDRAAPGELFF
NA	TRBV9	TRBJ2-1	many	TGTGCCAGCAGCGGCATCCCCAGGGCAACCAATGAGCAGTTCTTC	CASSGIPRATNEQFF
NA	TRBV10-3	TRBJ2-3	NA	TGTGCCATCAGTGAGTTATCGACTCAAGATACGCAGTATTTT	CAISELSTQDTQYF
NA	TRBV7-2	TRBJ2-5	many	TGTGCCAGCAGCTTAATAGAGGGGGAGACCCAGTACTTC	CASSLIEGETQYF
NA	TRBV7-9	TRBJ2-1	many	TGTGCCAGCAGTTCAGGACAGGAGCAGTTCTTC	CASSSGQEQFF
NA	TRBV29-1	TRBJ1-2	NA	TGCAGCGTTGAAGATCTGACAAGTTTTCACTACACCTTC	CSVEDLTSFHYTF
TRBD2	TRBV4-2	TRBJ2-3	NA	TGTGCCAGCAGCCAGTACGGGGGTAGCGGGGCTAGCACAGATACGCAGTATTTT	CASSQYGGSGASTDTQYF
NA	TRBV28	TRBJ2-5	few	TGTGCCAGCAGTAAAGCGAGGTACCAAGAGACCCAGTACTTC	CASSKARYQETQYF
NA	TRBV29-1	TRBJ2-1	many	TGCAGCGTTCGGTCCTACAATGAGCAGTTCTTC	CSVRSYNEQFF
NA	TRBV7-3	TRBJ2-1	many	TGTGCCAGCAGCTTAACCCCTGGGACCCTCAACGATGAGCAGTTCTTC	CASSLTPGTLNDEQFF
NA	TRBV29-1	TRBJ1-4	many	TGCAGCGTTACCGCTTGGGCTCAGAATGAAAAACTGTTTTTT	CSVTAWAQNEKLFF
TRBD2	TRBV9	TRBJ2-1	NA	TGTGCCAGCAGCGTGGTAGCGGGGGGGGATGAGCAGTTCTTC	CASSVVAGGDEQFF
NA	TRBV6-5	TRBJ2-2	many	TGTGCCAGCAGTTACTCGAGTTATAACACCGGGGAGCTGTTTTTT	CASSYSSYNTGELFF
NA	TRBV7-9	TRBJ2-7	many	TGTGCCAGCCGGGACTCCTTGAGCTCCTACGAGCAGTACTTC	CASRDSLSSYEQYF
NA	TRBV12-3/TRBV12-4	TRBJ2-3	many	TGTGCCAGCAGTTTTCCCCCGGGGTATATAGATACGCAGTATTTT	CASSFPPGYIDTQYF
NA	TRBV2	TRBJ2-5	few	TGTGCCAGCAGTGAAATTAGATTCGGCAGGGGAGAGACCCAGTACTTC	CASSEIRFGRGETQYF